This T cell receptor (beta chain) is drawn from a study of cytomegalovirus exposure and HLA in healthy donors. Both 60 Vbeta primers and 13 Jbeta primers went into the PCR. Some clones are missing from TCRdb's copy, which holds only in-frame ones; the method was immunoSEQ multiplex PCR. The sample lists around 78,000 clones, approximately 72% occurring once. The CDR3 has 16 amino acids. Germline V CDR1 and CDR2: LNHDA, SQIVND (reference sequence). J gave up 4 bases and V 5 bases, and 8 bases lay outside the gene matches. This sequence originates from a woman aged 40 to 55 in good health and CMV-seropositive. This chain uses TRBV19 with TRBJ1-2; 12 nucleotides line up with TRBD1. Sequenced material: PBMCs. The CDR3 nucleotides are TGTGCCAGTAGTGCGTCCGGGACAGGGGGCCTCTATGGCTACACCTTC. Translation gives CASSASGTGGLYGYTF.